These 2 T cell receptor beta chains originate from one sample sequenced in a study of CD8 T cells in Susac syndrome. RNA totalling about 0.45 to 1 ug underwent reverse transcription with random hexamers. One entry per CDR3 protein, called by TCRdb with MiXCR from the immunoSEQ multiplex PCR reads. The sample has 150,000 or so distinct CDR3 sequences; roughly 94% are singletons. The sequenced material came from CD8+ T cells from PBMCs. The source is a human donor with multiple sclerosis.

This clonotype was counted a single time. The CDR3 region has the DNA TGTGCCACATGCCGGGACAGTAGGCCAGATACGCAGTATTTT. Translating gives CATCRDSRPDTQYF. The chain joins TRBV7-9 to TRBJ2-3; TRBD1 aligns across 7 bases. Trimming cost V 10 bases and J 4 bases; bases outside gene matches: 11. The CDR3 has 14 amino acids. Germline V gene sequence: CDR1 SEHNR, CDR2 FQNEAQ (reference sequence).

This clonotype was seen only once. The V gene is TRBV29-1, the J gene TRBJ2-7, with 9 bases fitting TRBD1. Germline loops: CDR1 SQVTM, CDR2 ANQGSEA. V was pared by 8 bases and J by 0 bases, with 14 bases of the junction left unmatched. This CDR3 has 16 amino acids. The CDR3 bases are TGCAGCTCGGGCGGAAGGGACAGGGACGGCTCCTACGAGCAGTACTTC. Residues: CSSGGRDRDGSYEQYF.